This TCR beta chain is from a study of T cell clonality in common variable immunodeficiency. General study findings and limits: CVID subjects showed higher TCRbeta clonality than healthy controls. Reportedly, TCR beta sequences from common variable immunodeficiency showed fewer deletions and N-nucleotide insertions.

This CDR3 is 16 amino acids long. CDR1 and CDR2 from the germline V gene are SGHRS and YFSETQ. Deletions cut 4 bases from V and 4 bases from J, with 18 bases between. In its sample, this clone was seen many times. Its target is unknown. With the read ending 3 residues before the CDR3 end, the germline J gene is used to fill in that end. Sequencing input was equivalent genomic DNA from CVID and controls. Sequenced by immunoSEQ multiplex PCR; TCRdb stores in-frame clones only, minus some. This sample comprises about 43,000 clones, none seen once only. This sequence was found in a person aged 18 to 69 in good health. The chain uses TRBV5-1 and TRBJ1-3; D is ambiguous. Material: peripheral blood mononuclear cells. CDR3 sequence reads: CASSPSASSRGNTIYF. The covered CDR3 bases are TGCGCCAGCAGCCCGTCCGCATCCTCGCGAGGAAACACC.